Below, 30 T cell receptor beta chains from the same sample are listed, as sequenced in a study of cytomegalovirus exposure and HLA in healthy donors. Measured with immunoSEQ multiplex PCR; TCRdb has only the in-frame clones, and not every one. The sample carries under 250,000 clones, about 90% recorded once. Sample: PBMCs. Receptors originate from a man aged 18 to 29 in good health and CMV-seropositive.

The genes are TRBV27 and TRBJ1-2; 10 bases agree with TRBD1. The CDR3 length is 16 residues. Trimming removed 5 bases from V and 4 bases from J; junction bases left unmatched: 10. Germline-derived CDR1 and CDR2 are MNHEY and SMNVEV (reference sequence). CDR3 in amino acids: CASSTRTGGMIYGYTF. In DNA, the CDR3 is TGTGCCAGCAGTACCCGGACAGGGGGAATGATCTATGGCTACACCTTC.

The J gene is TRBJ2-3, the V gene TRBV6-4; perhaps TRBD1 as D (5 bases). Looked up from germline, CDR1 is MRHNA and CDR2 is SNTAGT. This CDR3 is 16 amino acids long. V shed 2 bases and J shed 4 bases, with 16 bases lying between them. CDR3 protein: CASSDGWGGGADTQYF. The CDR3 DNA is TGTGCCAGCAGTGACGGTTGGGGCGGCGGAGCAGATACGCAGTATTTT.

A single count supports this clone. V and J are TRBV19 and TRBJ2-5, with 8 bases lining up with TRBD1. CDR3 length: 14 amino acids. Looked up from germline, CDR1 is LNHDA and CDR2 is SQIVND (reference sequence). J was trimmed by 5 bases and V by 3 bases; bases with no gene match: 5. CDR3 sequence: CASSMGQALETQYF. CDR3 DNA sequence: TGTGCCAGTAGTATGGGACAGGCCCTTGAGACCCAGTACTTC.

The genes are TRBV30 and TRBJ1-1; 8 bases are shared with TRBD1. This CDR3 has 11 amino acids. Per germline, CDR1 GTSNPN and CDR2 SVGIG (reference sequence). V lost 5 bases to trimming and J lost 5 bases; unmatched junction nucleotides: 1. Here the CDR3 reads CAWGTGTEAFF. CDR3 nucleotide sequence: TGTGCCTGGGGGACAGGAACTGAAGCTTTCTTT.

The V call is TRBV20-1, the J call TRBJ1-1; D unclear. V was pared by 3 bases and J by 4 bases, with 6 bases between. Germline V lookup: CDR1 DFQATT, CDR2 SNEGSKA (reference sequence). There are 11 residues in the CDR3. The CDR3 DNA sequence: TGCAGTGCTAGGGCCCTCACTGAAGCTTTCTTT. This translates into CSARALTEAFF.

This clone has just one count. The V call is TRBV11-3, the J call TRBJ2-1; no clear D. The germline gives CDR1 SGHNT, CDR2 YENEEA. The CDR3 is 14 residues long. Trimming shortened V by 4 bases and J by 1 base, and 8 bases separated the two germline ends. CDR3 sequence: CASSSDPSYNEQFF. The DNA for the CDR3 is TGTGCCAGCAGCTCAGACCCGTCCTACAATGAGCAGTTCTTC. The full variable domain, in which reference TRBV11-3 and TRBJ2-1 provide the parts outside the CDR3, is EAGVVQSPRYKIIEKKQPVAFWCNPISGHNTLYWYLQNLGQGPELLIRYENEEAVDDSQLPKDRFSAERLKGVDSTLKIQPAELGDSAVYLCASSSDPSYNEQFFGPGTRLTVL.

This chain connects TRBV10-2 to TRBJ1-2, with D perhaps matching TRBD1 (5 bases). Germline V gene data show CDR1 as WSHSY and CDR2 as SAAADI. V was cut by 3 bases and J by 0 bases, with 8 bases left in between. This CDR3 has 14 residues. This chain's CDR3 is CASSDRGPNYGYTF. CDR3 in DNA: TGCGCCAGCAGTGATAGGGGCCCTAACTATGGCTACACCTTC.

The chain links TRBV2 to TRBJ1-1; 10 bases are shared with TRBD1. The CDR3 spans 14 residues. Looked up from germline, CDR1 is SNHLY and CDR2 is FYNNEI. The trim removed 6 bases at V and 10 bases at J, leaving 11 bases unmatched. The CDR3 is CASSNDRGRIGAFF. The CDR3, as DNA: TGTGCCAGCAGCAACGACAGGGGGCGTATCGGAGCTTTCTTT. Variable domain in full (rest from reference TRBV2 and TRBJ1-1): EPEVTQTPSHQVTQMGQEVILRCVPISNHLYFYWYRQILGQKVEFLVSFYNNEISEKSEIFDDQFSVERPDGSNFTLKIRSTKLEDSAMYFCASSNDRGRIGAFFGQGTRLTVV.

The chain couples TRBV15 to TRBJ1-3; D unclear. The CDR3 extends over 12 amino acids. Germline loops: CDR1 LNHNV, CDR2 YYDKDF (reference sequence). With 8 bases removed from V and 5 bases from J, the gap between germline ends came to 10 bases. The CDR3 loop reads CATDDRRNTIYF. The DNA of the CDR3 is TGTGCCACCGACGATCGTCGAAACACCATATATTTT.

The chain uses TRBV2 and TRBJ2-5; D ambiguous. Germline CDR1 is SNHLY and CDR2 is FYNNEI. The CDR3 covers 13 residues. V was shortened by 4 bases and J by 2 bases, with 8 bases between the two germline ends. The CDR3: CASSVDQQETQYF. The CDR3, as DNA: TGTGCCAGCAGTGTCGATCAGCAAGAGACCCAGTACTTC.

This clone was recorded only once. The J gene is TRBJ2-7, the V gene TRBV7-9; the match to TRBD2 covers 12 bases. The CDR3 contains 15 residues. CDR1 and CDR2 from the germline V gene are SEHNR and FQNEAQ (reference sequence). V lost 2 bases, J lost 6 bases, and 5 bases stayed unmatched. The DNA for the CDR3 is TGTGCCAGCAGCTTACGGACTAGCGGGACCCTCGAGCAGTACTTC. This gives the protein CASSLRTSGTLEQYF. Based on the CDR3 plus reference TRBV7-9 and TRBJ2-7, the full variable domain is DTGVSQNPRHKITKRGQNVTFRCDPISEHNRLYWYRQTLGQGPEFLTYFQNEAQLEKSRLLSDRFSAERPKGSFSTLEIQRTEQGDSAMYLCASSLRTSGTLEQYFGPGTRLTVT.

This rearrangement joins TRBV6-5 to TRBJ1-5; a possible D gene is TRBD1 (5 bases). The germline gives CDR1 MNHEY, CDR2 SVGAGI. The V end lost 5 bases, the J end lost 2 bases, and 13 bases lay between the germline ends. The CDR3 covers 15 residues. The CDR3 loop is CASSPSVGGNQPQHF. The CDR3 DNA reads as TGTGCCAGCAGTCCCTCAGTAGGGGGCAATCAGCCCCAGCATTTT.

In this sample, this clone turned up once. This rearrangement joins TRBV5-6 to TRBJ1-5; D gene ambiguous. V was pared by 3 bases and J by 3 bases, with 19 bases between. This CDR3 region has 17 residues. Germline CDR1 is SGHDT and CDR2 is YYEEEE. The CDR3 protein is CASSSYSFKGSNQPQHF. The DNA of the CDR3 is TGTGCCAGCAGCTCGTATTCTTTTAAGGGCTCCAATCAGCCCCAGCATTTT.

The chain has TRBV2 and TRBJ1-1, with D unclear. This CDR3 contains 12 residues. V was shortened by 4 bases and J by 4 bases, with 7 bases between the two germline ends. Germline CDR1 SNHLY, CDR2 FYNNEI. CDR3 DNA: TGTGCCAGCAGTGTTAAGGGCACTGAAGCTTTCTTT. Translating gives CASSVKGTEAFF.

The chain combines TRBV2 with TRBJ1-1; D not certain. The CDR3 has 15 residues. V was pared by 5 bases and J by 1 base, with 14 bases between. CDR1 is SNHLY, CDR2 FYNNEI, per germline. In nucleotides, the CDR3 is TGTGCCAGCAGTTCCGTCGGAACCAAGAACACTGAAGCTTTCTTT. It translates to CASSSVGTKNTEAFF.

The CDR3 loop reads CATQGVHYGYTF. The CDR3, as DNA: TGTGCCACCCAGGGTGTTCACTATGGCTACACCTTC. J is TRBJ1-2 and V is TRBV6-6, with D possibly matching TRBD1 (5 bases). CDR1 is MNHNY, CDR2 SVGAGI, per germline (reference sequence). The V end lost 10 bases, the J end lost 3 bases, and 12 bases lay between the germline ends. There are 12 residues in the CDR3.

This chain joins TRBV2 and TRBJ1-1, with TRBD1 identical over 8 bases. V was pared by 7 bases and J by 4 bases, with 8 bases of the junction left unmatched. Looked up from germline, CDR1 is SNHLY and CDR2 is FYNNEI. This CDR3 region has 14 residues. The CDR3 bases are TGTGCCAGCATGGGGGACAGGACGAGCACTGAAGCTTTCTTT. Protein sequence: CASMGDRTSTEAFF.

The J gene is TRBJ1-2, the V gene TRBV18; D gene uncertain. Germline V lookup: CDR1 KGHSH, CDR2 LQKENI. CDR3 length: 12 residues. V lost 3 bases and J 6 bases, leaving 8 bases between the germline ends. CDR3 coding DNA: TGTGCCAGCTCACCCAGTCCGGATGGCTACACCTTC. It specifies CASSPSPDGYTF.

This clone was seen once. The chain employs TRBV28 and TRBJ1-5, with a possible D match to TRBD1 (5 bases). CDR3 length: 11 residues. Trimming took off 7 bases at V and 11 bases at J, with 12 bases between the two ends. CDR1 MDHEN and CDR2 SYDVKM come from the germline V gene. CDR3 loop: CASTVRGAQHF. As DNA, the CDR3 is TGTGCCAGCACCGTCCGGGGGGCCCAGCATTTT.

In its sample, this clone was seen once. This rearrangement joins TRBV30 to TRBJ2-7; D unclear. The ends were cut back, 0 bases at V and 6 bases at J, with 18 bases in the middle. The CDR3 covers 15 residues. The germline V gene encodes CDR1 GTSNPN and CDR2 SVGIG (reference sequence). The CDR3 is CAWSVDFSDWAEQYF. Written as DNA, the CDR3 is TGTGCCTGGAGTGTAGATTTCTCCGACTGGGCCGAGCAGTACTTC.

The chain has TRBV30 and TRBJ1-2; maybe TRBD1 (5 bases). The ends were cut back, 2 bases at V and 0 bases at J, with 10 bases in the middle. The CDR3 covers 14 residues. Germline CDR1 is GTSNPN and CDR2 is SVGIG (reference sequence). The CDR3 protein is CAWSPGRTNYGYTF. The CDR3, as DNA: TGTGCCTGGAGTCCGGGACGGACTAACTATGGCTACACCTTC.

The gene calls are TRBV7-8 and TRBJ1-5; D not certain. The V end was cut by 1 base, the J end by 0 bases, with 19 bases between. The CDR3 has 19 residues. Germline lookup yields CDR1 SGHVS and CDR2 FQNEAQ. CDR3 nucleotides: TGTGCCAGCAGCTTAGTGCCAGCCAGGTCGGCATATAGCAATCAGCCCCAGCATTTT. Amino acid sequence: CASSLVPARSAYSNQPQHF.

V gene TRBV2 combines with J gene TRBJ2-4; 7 bases are shared with TRBD1. This CDR3 contains 11 residues. Germline CDR1 reads SNHLY; CDR2 reads FYNNEI. The V and J ends lost 5 bases and 11 bases, in that order; junction bases with no gene match: 3. The CDR3, as DNA: TGTGCCAGCAGTCCAACAGGGGTTCAGTACTTC. Its protein product is CASSPTGVQYF. Full variable domain (remainder filled in from reference TRBV2 and TRBJ2-4): EPEVTQTPSHQVTQMGQEVILRCVPISNHLYFYWYRQILGQKVEFLVSFYNNEISEKSEIFDDQFSVERPDGSNFTLKIRSTKLEDSAMYFCASSPTGVQYFGAGTRLSVL.

This chain connects TRBV18 to TRBJ2-7, with 8 bases aligning to TRBD1. In germline, CDR1 is KGHSH, CDR2 LQKENI. The length of the CDR3 is 17 residues. J was trimmed by 6 bases and V by 2 bases; bases with no gene match: 15. CDR3 in DNA: TGTGCCAGCTCACCAAACGTTCCGGGACAGGCCTCCGGCGAGCAGTACTTC. Translation gives CASSPNVPGQASGEQYF.

This clone was counted a few times. The rearrangement joins TRBV19 to TRBJ2-1; TRBD2 matches 11 bases. This CDR3 contains 14 residues. J was trimmed by 4 bases and V by 8 bases; bases with no gene match: 4. Germline CDR1 is LNHDA and CDR2 is SQIVND (reference sequence). CDR3 amino acids: CASGTSGRYNEQFF. CDR3 sequence (DNA): TGTGCCAGTGGGACTAGCGGTAGATACAATGAGCAGTTCTTC. Variable domain in full (rest from reference TRBV19 and TRBJ2-1): DGGITQSPKYLFRKEGQNVTLSCEQNLNHDAMYWYRQDPGQGLRLIYYSQIVNDFQKGDIAEGYSVSREKKESFPLTVTSAQKNPTAFYLCASGTSGRYNEQFFGPGTRLTVL.

Only a few counts were recorded for this clone. V and J are TRBV4-3 and TRBJ1-5; D is ambiguous. This CDR3 contains 14 residues. Germline V gives CDR1 LGHNA, CDR2 YSLEER. V gave up 1 base and J gave up 0 bases, with 4 bases separating them. In DNA form, the CDR3 reads TGCGCCAGCAGCCAAGGGAGTAGCAATCAGCCCCAGCATTTT. Translating gives CASSQGSSNQPQHF.

The V gene is TRBV7-8, the J gene TRBJ2-7; 9 nucleotides agree with TRBD1. The CDR3 is 15 amino acids. Losses at the gene ends were 6 bases for V and 6 bases for J; bases not matched to a gene: 12. Germline V lookup: CDR1 SGHVS, CDR2 FQNEAQ. As DNA, the CDR3 is TGTGCCAGCAGGAGGACCAGGGACAGGGCTGGCGAGCAGTACTTC. It yields the protein CASRRTRDRAGEQYF.

The chain joins TRBV30 to TRBJ2-2; 9 bases are a match to TRBD1. Trimming took 2 bases from V and 2 from J; bases not matched to a gene: 3. CDR3 length: 15 amino acids. Germline CDR1 is GTSNPN and CDR2 is SVGIG (reference sequence). The CDR3 sequence: CAWSRDRVNTGELFF. CDR3 DNA sequence: TGTGCCTGGAGTAGGGACAGGGTTAACACCGGGGAGCTGTTTTTT.

This clone appeared a single time. The V call is TRBV4-3, the J call TRBJ2-7; weak D call: TRBD1 (6 bases). CDR1 and CDR2 (germline): LGHNA, YSLEER. The ends were cut back, 2 bases at V and 0 bases at J, with 11 bases in the middle. This CDR3 contains 15 residues. CDR3 DNA: TGCGCCAGCAGCCAAAAGGGGGATAGCTCCTACGAGCAGTACTTC. Protein: CASSQKGDSSYEQYF.

The rearrangement joins TRBV10-3 to TRBJ2-1; D might be TRBD1 (6 bases). The ends were cut back, 5 bases at V and 7 bases at J, with 15 bases in the middle. The germline V gene has CDR1 ENHRY and CDR2 SYGVKD. There are 14 residues in the CDR3. CDR3 sequence reads: CAISSRQVGNEQFF. The DNA of the CDR3 is TGTGCCATCAGTTCTAGACAGGTTGGAAATGAGCAGTTCTTC.